The source of this TCR beta chain is a study of blood T cell repertoires in COVID-19. V lost 5 bases, J lost 4 bases, and 13 bases lay in between. Germline V lookup: CDR1 MDHEN, CDR2 SYDVKM. CDR3 length: 14 amino acids. Measured with immunoSEQ multiplex PCR; TCRdb has only the in-frame clones, and not every one. The data show roughly 250,000 clones, about 79% seen once. The chain is built from TRBV28 and TRBJ2-3; no clear D. Sequenced sample: peripheral blood. This sequence originates from a woman aged 80 or over with acute or convalescent COVID-19. CDR3 DNA: TGTGCCAGCAGTCCCCTCATCGGTTCAGATACGCAGTATTTT. It specifies CASSPLIGSDTQYF.